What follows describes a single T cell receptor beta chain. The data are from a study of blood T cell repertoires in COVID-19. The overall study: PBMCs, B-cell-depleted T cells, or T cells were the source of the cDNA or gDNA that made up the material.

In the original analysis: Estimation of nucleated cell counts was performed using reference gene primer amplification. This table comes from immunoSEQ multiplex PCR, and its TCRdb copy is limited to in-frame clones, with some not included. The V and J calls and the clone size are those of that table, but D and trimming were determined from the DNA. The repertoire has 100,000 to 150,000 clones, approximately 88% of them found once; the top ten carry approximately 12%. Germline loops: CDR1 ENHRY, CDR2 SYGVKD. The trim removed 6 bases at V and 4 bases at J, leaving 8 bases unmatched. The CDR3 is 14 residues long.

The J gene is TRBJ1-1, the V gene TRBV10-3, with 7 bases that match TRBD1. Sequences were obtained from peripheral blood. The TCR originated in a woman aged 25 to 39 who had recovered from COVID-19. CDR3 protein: CAIRKGAAGTEAFF. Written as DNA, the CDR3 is TGTGCCATCAGGAAGGGGGCGGCGGGCACTGAAGCTTTCTTT.